This T cell receptor (beta chain) is drawn from a study of radiotherapy plus CTLA-4 blockade in lung cancer. Turning to the study itself: Disease control was present in roughly 30% of patients, and objective responses in approximately 20%.

Trimming took 0 bases from V and 3 from J; bases not matched to a gene: 3. The CDR3 length is 15 residues. Germline-derived CDR1 and CDR2 are MNHNS and SASEGT. Focal radiation plus CTLA-4 blockade with ipilimumab was given to patients with chemo-refractory metastatic non-small-cell lung cancer. Clones were read by immunoSEQ multiplex PCR, and TCRdb kept only the in-frame ones, dropping some. The sample includes 80,000 or so clones, 78% of them seen just once. Overall study results and limits: Radiotherapy plus ipilimumab was followed by expansion in blood of tumor-derived TCR clones.

This clone was recorded once. Its antigen is not identified. This chain connects TRBV6-1 to TRBJ1-2; TRBD1 aligns across 8 bases. The TCR comes from a human donor with non-small cell lung cancer whose response to radiotherapy plus ipilimumab could not be evaluated. Some clones in this sample may be carry-over from other donors' samples. The material was peripheral blood, obtained from a patient treated with radiotherapy plus ipilimumab. CDR3 in amino acids: CASSEAETGDYGYTF. The CDR3 DNA follows: TGTGCCAGCAGTGAAGCTGAGACAGGGGACTATGGCTACACCTTC.